This entry is about one T cell receptor beta chain. Each CDR3 protein is one row after TCRdb ran MiXCR on the 5' RACE reads. The sample lists roughly 170,000 distinct CDR3 sequences; under 20% were seen once. The data derive from a study of T-cell memory formation after mild COVID-19. There are 14 residues in the CDR3. Germline V gene data show CDR1 as DFQATT and CDR2 as SNEGSKA (reference sequence). V gave up 1 base and J gave up 4 bases; unmatched junction bases: 4. This chain joins TRBV20-1 and TRBJ2-5, with 9 bases fitting TRBD2. The TCR was taken from a man in his late teens or twenties who had mild COVID-19 (a few samples of this study predate the infection). Cell type and time point are not known. Sequencing input: PBMCs or a T cell subset sorted from them (not recorded which). The CDR3 DNA reads TGCAGTGCTAGAGTAACAGCGGGGGGAGAGACCCAGTACTTC. As protein: CSARVTAGGETQYF.